Sequencing of this T cell receptor (beta chain) was carried out in a study of shared clonotypes between healthy human individuals. Assay runs were performed at deep level. Using immunoSEQ multiplex PCR, the repertoire was profiled, and TCRdb retains in-frame clones only, with some absent. The sample includes 2 million to 2.5 million clones, about 90% of them seen just once. Into CD45RA+ naive and CD45RA-negative memory subsets, the CD4+ cells were split. Germline CDR1 is SNHLY and CDR2 is FYNNEI. Deletions cut 8 bases from V and 6 bases from J, with 17 bases between. The CDR3 loop spans 14 amino acids.

V and J are TRBV2 and TRBJ2-1, with D possibly TRBD2 on 6 matching bases. The sequenced sample consisted of naive CD4+ T cells from PBMCs. The subset denotes: CD45RA+ positively selected. This sequence originates from a man between 18 and 35 years old in good health. Some clones in this sample may be carry-over from other donors' samples. The CDR3, as DNA: TGTGCCAGCGCTTTGGAGGGTTTACTCAATGAGCAGTTCTTC. Translated: CASALEGLLNEQFF.